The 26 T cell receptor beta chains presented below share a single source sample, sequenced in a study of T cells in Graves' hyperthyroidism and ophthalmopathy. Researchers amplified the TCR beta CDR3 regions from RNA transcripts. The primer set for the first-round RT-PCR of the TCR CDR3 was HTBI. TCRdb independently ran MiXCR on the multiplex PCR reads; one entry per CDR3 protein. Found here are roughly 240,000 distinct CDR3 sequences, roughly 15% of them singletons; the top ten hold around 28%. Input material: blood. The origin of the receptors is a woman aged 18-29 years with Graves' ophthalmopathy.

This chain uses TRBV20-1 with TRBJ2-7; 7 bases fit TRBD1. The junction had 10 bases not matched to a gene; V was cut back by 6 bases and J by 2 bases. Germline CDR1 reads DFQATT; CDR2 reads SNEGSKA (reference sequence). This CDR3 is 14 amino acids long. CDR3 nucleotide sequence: TGCAGTGCGCGTACCGGGACAGTTACCTACGAGCAGTACTTC. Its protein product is CSARTGTVTYEQYF.

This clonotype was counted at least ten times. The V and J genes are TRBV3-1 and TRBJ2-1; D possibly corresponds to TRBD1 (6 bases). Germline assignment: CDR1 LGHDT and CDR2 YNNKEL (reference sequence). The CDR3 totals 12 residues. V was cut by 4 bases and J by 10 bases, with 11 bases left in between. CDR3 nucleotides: TGTGCCAGCAGCCGCCCGAGGGGGGAGCAGTTCTTC. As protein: CASSRPRGEQFF.

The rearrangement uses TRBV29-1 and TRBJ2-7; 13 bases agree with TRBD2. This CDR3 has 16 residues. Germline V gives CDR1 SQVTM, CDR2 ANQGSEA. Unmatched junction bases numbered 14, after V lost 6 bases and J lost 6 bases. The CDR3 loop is CSVCLIGTSGDLEQYF. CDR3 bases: TGCAGCGTCTGTTTGATCGGGACTAGCGGGGATCTCGAGCAGTACTTC.

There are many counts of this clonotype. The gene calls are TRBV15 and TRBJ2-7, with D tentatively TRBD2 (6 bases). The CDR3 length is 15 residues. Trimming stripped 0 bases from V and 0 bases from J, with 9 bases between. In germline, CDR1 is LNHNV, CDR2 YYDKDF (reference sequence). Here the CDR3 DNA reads TGTGCCACCAGCAGAGAGGGCGGGGTCTCCTACGAGCAGTACTTC. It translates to CATSREGGVSYEQYF.

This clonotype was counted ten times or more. This chain's CDR3 is CASSSGPSYKDTEAFF. The CDR3 coding sequence is TGTGCCAGCAGCTCAGGACCCAGTTATAAAGACACTGAAGCTTTCTTT. The rearrangement joins TRBV13 to TRBJ1-1; D unresolved. Germline CDR1 and CDR2: PRHDT and FYEKMQ (reference sequence). Trimming shortened V by 4 bases and J by 3 bases, and 18 bases separated the two germline ends. This CDR3 has 16 residues.

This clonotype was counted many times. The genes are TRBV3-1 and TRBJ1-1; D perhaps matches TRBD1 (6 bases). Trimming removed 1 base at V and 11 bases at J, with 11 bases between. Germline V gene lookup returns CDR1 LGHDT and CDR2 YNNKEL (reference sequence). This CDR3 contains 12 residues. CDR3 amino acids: CASSQGKGGAFF. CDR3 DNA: TGTGCCAGCAGCCAAGGGAAGGGGGGTGCTTTCTTT.

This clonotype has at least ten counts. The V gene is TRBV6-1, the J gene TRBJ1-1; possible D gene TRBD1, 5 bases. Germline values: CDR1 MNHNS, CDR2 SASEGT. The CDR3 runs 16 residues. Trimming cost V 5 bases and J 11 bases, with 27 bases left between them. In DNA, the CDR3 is TGTGCCAGCAGTTCCGACCACTCTTATCCGGGGCCCTACGCTTTCTTT. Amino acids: CASSSDHSYPGPYAFF.

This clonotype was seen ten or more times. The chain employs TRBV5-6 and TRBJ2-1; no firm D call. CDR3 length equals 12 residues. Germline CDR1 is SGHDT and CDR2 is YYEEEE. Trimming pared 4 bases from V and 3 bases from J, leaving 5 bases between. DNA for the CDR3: TGTGCCAGCAGCGGGATCTACAATGAGCAGTTCTTC. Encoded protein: CASSGIYNEQFF. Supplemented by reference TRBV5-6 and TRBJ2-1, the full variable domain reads DAGVTQSPTHLIKTRGQQVTLRCSPKSGHDTVSWYQQALGQGPQFIFQYYEEEERQRGNFPDRFSGHQFPNYSSELNVNALLLGDSALYLCASSGIYNEQFFGPGTRLTVL.

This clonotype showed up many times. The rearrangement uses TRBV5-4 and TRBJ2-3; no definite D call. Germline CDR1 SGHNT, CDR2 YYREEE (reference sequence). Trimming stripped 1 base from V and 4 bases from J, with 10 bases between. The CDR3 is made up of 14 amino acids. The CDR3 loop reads CASSLIWEADTQYF. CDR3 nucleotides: TGTGCCAGCAGCTTGATTTGGGAAGCAGATACGCAGTATTTT.

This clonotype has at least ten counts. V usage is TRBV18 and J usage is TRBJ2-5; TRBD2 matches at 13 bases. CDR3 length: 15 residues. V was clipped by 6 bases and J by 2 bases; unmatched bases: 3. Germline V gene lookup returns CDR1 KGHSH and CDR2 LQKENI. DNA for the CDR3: TGTGCCAGCTCCCCGGGACTAGCGGGACAAGAGACCCAGTACTTC. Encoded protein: CASSPGLAGQETQYF.

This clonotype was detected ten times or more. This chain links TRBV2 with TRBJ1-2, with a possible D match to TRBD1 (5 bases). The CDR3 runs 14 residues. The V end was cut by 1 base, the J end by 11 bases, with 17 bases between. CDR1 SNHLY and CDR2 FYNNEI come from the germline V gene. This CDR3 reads CASSEVGVIGGYTF. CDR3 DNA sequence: TGTGCCAGCAGTGAAGTAGGGGTAATCGGGGGGTACACCTTC.

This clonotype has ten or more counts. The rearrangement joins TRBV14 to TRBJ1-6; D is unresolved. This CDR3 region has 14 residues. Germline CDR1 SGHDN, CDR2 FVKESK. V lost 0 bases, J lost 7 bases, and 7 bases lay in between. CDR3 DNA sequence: TGTGCCAGCAGCCAAGAATCCGGAAATTCACCCCTCCACTTT. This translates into CASSQESGNSPLHF.

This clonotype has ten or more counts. The CDR3 is CASSVTGYTGELFF. The CDR3 DNA reads TGTGCCAGCAGCGTAACGGGATATACCGGGGAGCTGTTTTTT. The rearrangement links TRBV9 to TRBJ2-2, with D perhaps matching TRBD2 (5 bases). V lost 1 base and J 5 bases, leaving 9 bases between the germline ends. CDR1 is SGDLS and CDR2 is YYNGEE in the germline V gene. The CDR3 runs 14 residues.

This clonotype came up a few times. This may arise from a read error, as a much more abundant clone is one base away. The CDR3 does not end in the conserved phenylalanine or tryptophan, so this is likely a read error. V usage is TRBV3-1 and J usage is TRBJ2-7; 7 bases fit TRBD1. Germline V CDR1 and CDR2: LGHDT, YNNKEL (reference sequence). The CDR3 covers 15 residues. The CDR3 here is CASSHSGQPSYEQYY. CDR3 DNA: TGCGCCAGCAGCCACTCGGGACAGCCCTCCTACGAGCAGTACTAC.

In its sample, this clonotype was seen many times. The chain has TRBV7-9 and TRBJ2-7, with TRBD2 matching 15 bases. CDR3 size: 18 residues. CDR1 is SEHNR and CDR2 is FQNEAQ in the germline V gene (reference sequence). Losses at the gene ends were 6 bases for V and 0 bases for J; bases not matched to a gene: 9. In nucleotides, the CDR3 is TGTGCCAGCAGTTCCGGGACTAGCGGGGGGCAGAGCTCCTACGAGCAGTACTTC. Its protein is CASSSGTSGGQSSYEQYF.

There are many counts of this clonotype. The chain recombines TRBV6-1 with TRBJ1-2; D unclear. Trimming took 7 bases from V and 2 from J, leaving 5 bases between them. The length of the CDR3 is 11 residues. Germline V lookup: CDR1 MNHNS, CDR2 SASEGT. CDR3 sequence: CASTANYGYTF. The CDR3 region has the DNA TGTGCCAGCACAGCAAACTATGGCTACACCTTC.

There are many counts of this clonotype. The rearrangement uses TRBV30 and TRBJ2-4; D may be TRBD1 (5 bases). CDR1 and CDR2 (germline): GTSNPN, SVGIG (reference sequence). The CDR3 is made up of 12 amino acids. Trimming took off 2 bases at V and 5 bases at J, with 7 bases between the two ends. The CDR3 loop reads CAWSQTENIQYF. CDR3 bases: TGTGCCTGGAGTCAGACAGAAAACATTCAGTACTTC.

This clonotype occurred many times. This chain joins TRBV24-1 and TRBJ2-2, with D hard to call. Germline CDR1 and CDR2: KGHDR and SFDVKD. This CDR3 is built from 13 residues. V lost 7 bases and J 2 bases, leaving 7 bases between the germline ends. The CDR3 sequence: CATRDLNTGELFF. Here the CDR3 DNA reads TGTGCCACCAGGGACCTAAACACCGGGGAGCTGTTTTTT.

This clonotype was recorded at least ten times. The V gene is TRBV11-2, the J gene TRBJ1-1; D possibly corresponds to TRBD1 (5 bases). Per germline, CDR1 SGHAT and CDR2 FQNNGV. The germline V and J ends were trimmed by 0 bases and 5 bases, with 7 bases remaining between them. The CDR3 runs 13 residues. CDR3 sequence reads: CASSLEWGTEAFF. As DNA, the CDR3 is TGTGCCAGCAGCTTAGAGTGGGGGACTGAAGCTTTCTTT.

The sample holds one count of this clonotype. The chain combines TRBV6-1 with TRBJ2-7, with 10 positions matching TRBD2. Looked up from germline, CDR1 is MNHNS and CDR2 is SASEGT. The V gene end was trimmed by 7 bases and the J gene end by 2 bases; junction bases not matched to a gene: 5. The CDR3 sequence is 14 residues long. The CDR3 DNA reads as TGTGCCAGCACCAGTAGCGGGGGGACCTACGAGCAGTACTTC. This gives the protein CASTSSGGTYEQYF.

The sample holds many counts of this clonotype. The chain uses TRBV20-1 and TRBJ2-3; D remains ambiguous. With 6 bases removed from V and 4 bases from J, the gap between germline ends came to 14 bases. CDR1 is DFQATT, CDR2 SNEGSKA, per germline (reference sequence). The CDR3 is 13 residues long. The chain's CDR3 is CSADNSGADTQYF. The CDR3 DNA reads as TGCAGTGCCGACAATTCTGGCGCAGATACGCAGTATTTT.

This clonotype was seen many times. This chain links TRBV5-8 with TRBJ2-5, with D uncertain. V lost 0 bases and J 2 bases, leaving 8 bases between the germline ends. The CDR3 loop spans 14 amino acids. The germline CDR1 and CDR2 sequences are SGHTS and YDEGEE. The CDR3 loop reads CASSLAVKQETQYF. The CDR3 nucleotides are TGTGCCAGCAGCTTGGCCGTTAAGCAAGAGACCCAGTACTTC.

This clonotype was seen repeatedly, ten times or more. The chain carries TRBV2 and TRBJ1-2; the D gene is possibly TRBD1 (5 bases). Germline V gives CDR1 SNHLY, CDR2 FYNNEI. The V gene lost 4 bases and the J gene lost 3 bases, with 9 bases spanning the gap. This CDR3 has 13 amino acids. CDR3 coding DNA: TGTGCCAGCAGTGTTAGGGGCGACTATGGCTACACCTTC. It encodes CASSVRGDYGYTF.

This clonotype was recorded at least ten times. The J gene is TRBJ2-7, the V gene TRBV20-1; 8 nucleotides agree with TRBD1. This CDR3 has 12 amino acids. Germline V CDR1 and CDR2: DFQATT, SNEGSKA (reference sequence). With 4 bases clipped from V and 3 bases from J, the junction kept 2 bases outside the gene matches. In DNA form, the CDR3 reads TGCAGTGCTAAGGGACAGGACTACGAGCAGTACTTC. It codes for CSAKGQDYEQYF.

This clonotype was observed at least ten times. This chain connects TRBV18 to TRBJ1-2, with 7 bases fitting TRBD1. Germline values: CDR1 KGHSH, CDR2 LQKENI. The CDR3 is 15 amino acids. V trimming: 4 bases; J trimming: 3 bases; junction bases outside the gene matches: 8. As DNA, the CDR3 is TGTGCCAGCTCACTGACAGGGCCTTCGGACTATGGCTACACCTTC. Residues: CASSLTGPSDYGYTF. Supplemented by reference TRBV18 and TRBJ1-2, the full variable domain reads NAGVMQNPRHLVRRRGQEARLRCSPMKGHSHVYWYRQLPEEGLKFMVYLQKENIIDESGMPKERFSAEFPKEGPSILRIQQVVRGDSAAYFCASSLTGPSDYGYTFGSGTRLTVV.

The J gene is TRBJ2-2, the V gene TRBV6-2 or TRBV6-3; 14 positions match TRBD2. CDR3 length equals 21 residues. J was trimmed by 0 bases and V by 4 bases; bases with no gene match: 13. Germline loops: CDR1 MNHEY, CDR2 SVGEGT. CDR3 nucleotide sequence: TGTGCCAGCAGTTCGTCAGGACTAGCGGGGGGCCGATCATCGAACACCGGGGAGCTGTTTTTT. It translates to CASSSSGLAGGRSSNTGELFF.